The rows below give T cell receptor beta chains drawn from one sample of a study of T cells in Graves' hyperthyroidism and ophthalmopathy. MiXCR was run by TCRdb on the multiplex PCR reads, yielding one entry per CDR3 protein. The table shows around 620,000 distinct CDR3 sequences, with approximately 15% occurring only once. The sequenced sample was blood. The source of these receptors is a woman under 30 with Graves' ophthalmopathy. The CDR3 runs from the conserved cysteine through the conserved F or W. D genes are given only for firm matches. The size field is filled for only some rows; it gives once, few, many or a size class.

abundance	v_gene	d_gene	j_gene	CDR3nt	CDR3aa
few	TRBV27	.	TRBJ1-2	TGTGCCAGCAGACCTCGGGGGCGGCTACCTAACTATGGCTACACCTTC	CASRPRGRLPNYGYTF
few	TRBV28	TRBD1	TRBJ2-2	TGTGCCAGCGACACTGGACAGGGAAACATCGGGGAGCTGTTTTTT	CASDTGQGNIGELFF
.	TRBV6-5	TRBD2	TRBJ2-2	TGTGCCAGCAGTTACGGGGGGGAAACCGGGGAGCTGTTTTTT	CASSYGGETGELFF
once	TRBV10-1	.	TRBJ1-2	TGCGCCAGCAGTGAATGGGAGGCCGGCAGCAAGACTTGGGCTAACTATGGCTACACCTTC	CASSEWEAGSKTWANYGYTF
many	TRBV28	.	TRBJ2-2	TGTGCCAGCAGCCCCACATTGCTGAACACCGGGGAGCTGTTTTTT	CASSPTLLNTGELFF
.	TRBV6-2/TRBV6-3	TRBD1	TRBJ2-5	TGTGCCAGCAGTTACTCGATGTGGAAATCCGGGACAGTCGAGACCCAGTACTTC	CASSYSMWKSGTVETQYF
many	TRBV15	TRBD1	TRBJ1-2	TGTGCCACCAGCAGAGATTTGGGACAGCTCTATGGCTACACCTTC	CATSRDLGQLYGYTF
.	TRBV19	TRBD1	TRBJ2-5	TGTGCCAGTAGTATTTCCGACAGGGGTAAGACCCAGTACTTC	CASSISDRGKTQYF
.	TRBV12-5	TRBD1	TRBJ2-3	TGTGCTAGTGGTCCGTCCCTGGGACAGACTGCGGATACGCAGTATTTT	CASGPSLGQTADTQYF
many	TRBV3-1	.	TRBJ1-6	TGTGCCAGCGGGGGCTCCTATAATTCACCCCTCCACTTT	CASGGSYNSPLHF
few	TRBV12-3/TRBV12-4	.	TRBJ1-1	TGTGCCAGCAGTTCGGGACCCCTTGAGGCCATGAACACTGAAGCTTTCTTT	CASSSGPLEAMNTEAFF
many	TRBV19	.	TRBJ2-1	TGTGCCAGTAGTATTAAGGTATCTAGTGAGCAGTTCTTC	CASSIKVSSEQFF
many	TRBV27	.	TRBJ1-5	TGTGCCAGCAGTTTAGATGGGGGGGGGGGCAATCAGCCCCAGCATTTT	CASSLDGGGGNQPQHF
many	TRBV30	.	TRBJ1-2	TGTGCCTGGAGTGTCGGGAGAGGATCTTATGGCTACACCTTC	CAWSVGRGSYGYTF
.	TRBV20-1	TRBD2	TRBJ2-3	TGCAGTGCTACGGGCGGGAGAGGCACAGATACGCAGTATTTT	CSATGGRGTDTQYF
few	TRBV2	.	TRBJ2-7	TGTGCCAGAGGGCGGGGCTGGGGCTCCTACGAGCAGTACTTC	CARGRGWGSYEQYF
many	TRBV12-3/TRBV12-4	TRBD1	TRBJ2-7	TGTGCCAGCAGTCGGACAGGGCTTAATTTTGGAGGGCCTTACGAGCAGTACTTC	CASSRTGLNFGGPYEQYF
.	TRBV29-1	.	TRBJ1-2	TGCAGCGCTCGCGGACTATGGGGCTACACCTTC	CSARGLWGYTF
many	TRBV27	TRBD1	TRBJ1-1	TGTGCCAGCAGAAAAATTCCCCAGGGGGTGGTTGAAGCTTTCTTT	CASRKIPQGVVEAFF
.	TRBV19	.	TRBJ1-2	TGTGCCAGTAGTGCCCCGGAAGGTGCGGATGGCTACACCTTC	CASSAPEGADGYTF
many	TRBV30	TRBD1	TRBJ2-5	TGTGCCTGGACCACACAGGGGGAGACCCAGTACTTC	CAWTTQGETQYF
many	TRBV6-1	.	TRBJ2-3	TGTGCCAGCAGCCCCGGGTCCACAGGAGATACGCAGTATTTT	CASSPGSTGDTQYF
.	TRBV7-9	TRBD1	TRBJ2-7	TGTGCCAGCAGCTCCCGGGACAGGGGCGAGCAGTACTTC	CASSSRDRGEQYF